This T cell receptor (beta chain) came from a study of T cell responses to AZD1222 COVID-19 vaccine. Findings and limits, study-wide: No day 14 peak samples; only post-peak repertoires were characterized. Of spike-specific TCRs, nearly half reportedly target regions left unmutated in variants.

CDR3 size: 17 residues. The trim removed 6 bases at V and 2 bases at J, leaving 9 bases unmatched. Germline V gene lookup returns CDR1 ENHRY and CDR2 SYGVKD. Comments on this clone: Its antigen is not identified.

The table came from immunoSEQ multiplex PCR; TCRdb's copy has only in-frame clones and leaves some out. The sample has under 170,000 clones, 80% to 95% seen once. The TCR comes from an adult who received the AZD1222 COVID-19 vaccine. The chain has TRBV10-3 and TRBJ2-3, with 12 bases matching TRBD2. Sample: peripheral blood, taken 28 days after the second AZD1222 dose. Here the CDR3 reads CAISKALAGGPTDTQYF. CDR3 sequence (DNA): TGTGCCATCAGCAAGGCTCTAGCGGGAGGGCCCACAGATACGCAGTATTTT.